Shown below are 5 T cell receptor beta chains from a single sample sequenced in a study of blood T cell repertoires in COVID-19. Only in-frame clones appear in the TCRdb table, and some are missing; sequencing was by immunoSEQ multiplex PCR. Of around 100,000 clones listed, roughly 84% are singletons. Input material: peripheral blood. The receptors originated from a man aged 30-40 years in a cohort sampled during active COVID-19.

This sequence joins TRBV30 and TRBJ2-2; possible D gene TRBD2, 5 bases. Trimming shortened V by 1 base and J by 7 bases, and 22 bases separated the two germline ends. CDR1 and CDR2 (germline): GTSNPN, SVGIG (reference sequence). The CDR3 is made up of 17 amino acids. The CDR3 region is CAWSGSVRVSDGGELFF. The CDR3 nucleotides read TGTGCCTGGAGTGGGTCCGTGAGGGTATCGGATGGCGGGGAGCTGTTTTTT.

The rearrangement joins TRBV19 to TRBJ2-5; TRBD1 matches at 8 bases. With 1 base clipped from V and 4 bases from J, the junction kept 2 bases outside the gene matches. The germline CDR1 and CDR2 sequences are LNHDA and SQIVND (reference sequence). The CDR3 has 14 amino acids. CDR3 region: CASSIGQGAETQYF. CDR3 bases: TGTGCCAGTAGTATAGGGCAGGGGGCAGAGACCCAGTACTTC.

This sequence joins TRBV11-2 and TRBJ1-2; unclear D gene. Germline lookup yields CDR1 SGHAT and CDR2 FQNNGV. V was clipped by 5 bases and J by 8 bases, with 15 bases between them. This CDR3 region has 13 residues. This CDR3 reads CASSHKAGAGYTF. The CDR3, as DNA: TGTGCCAGCAGCCATAAGGCGGGTGCGGGCTACACCTTC.

This chain connects TRBV7-6 to TRBJ1-6; a weak D match, TRBD1 (5 bases). Germline V lookup: CDR1 SGHVS, CDR2 FNYEAQ. The CDR3 is made up of 18 amino acids. Trimming pared 1 base from V and 2 bases from J, leaving 15 bases between. The CDR3 spells CASSLEGRRGTYNSPLHF. DNA of the CDR3: TGTGCCAGCAGCTTAGAGGGGCGGCGTGGAACCTATAATTCACCCCTCCACTTT.

The gene calls are TRBV7-2 and TRBJ2-5; D might be TRBD2 (7 bases). V was shortened by 3 bases and J by 2 bases, with 13 bases between the two germline ends. The CDR3 has 15 amino acids. Germline V gene sequence: CDR1 SGHTA, CDR2 FQGNSA. The DNA for the CDR3 is TGTGCCAGCAGCTTCAGGGGAGGGGAACAAGAGACCCAGTACTTC. Amino acid sequence: CASSFRGGEQETQYF.